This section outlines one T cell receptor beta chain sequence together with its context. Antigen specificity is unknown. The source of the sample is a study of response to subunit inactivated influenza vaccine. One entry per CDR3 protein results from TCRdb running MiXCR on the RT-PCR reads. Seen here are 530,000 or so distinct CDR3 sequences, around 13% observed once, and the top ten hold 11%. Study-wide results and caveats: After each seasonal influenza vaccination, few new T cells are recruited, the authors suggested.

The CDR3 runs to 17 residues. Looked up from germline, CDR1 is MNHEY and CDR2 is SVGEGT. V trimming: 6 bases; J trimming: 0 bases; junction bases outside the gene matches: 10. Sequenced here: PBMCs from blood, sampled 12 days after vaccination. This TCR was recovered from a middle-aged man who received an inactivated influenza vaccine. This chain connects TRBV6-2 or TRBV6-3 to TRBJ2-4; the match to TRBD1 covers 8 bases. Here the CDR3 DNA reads TGTGCCAGCAGCCCCTCGGGACAGGTTCGAGCCAAAAACATTCAGTACTTC. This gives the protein CASSPSGQVRAKNIQYF.